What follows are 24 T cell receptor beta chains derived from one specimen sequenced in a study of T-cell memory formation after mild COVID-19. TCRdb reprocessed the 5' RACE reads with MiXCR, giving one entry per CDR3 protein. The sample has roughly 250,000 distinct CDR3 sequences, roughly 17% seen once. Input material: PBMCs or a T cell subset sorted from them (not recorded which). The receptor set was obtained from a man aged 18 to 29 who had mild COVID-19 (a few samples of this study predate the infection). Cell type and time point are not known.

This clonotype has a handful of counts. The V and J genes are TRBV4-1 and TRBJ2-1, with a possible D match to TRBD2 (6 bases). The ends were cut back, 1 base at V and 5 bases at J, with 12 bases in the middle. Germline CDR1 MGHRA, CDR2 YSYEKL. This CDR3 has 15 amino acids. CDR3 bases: TGCGCCAGCAGCCAAGTCGGTGCGGGGAACAATGAGCAGTTCTTC. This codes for CASSQVGAGNNEQFF.

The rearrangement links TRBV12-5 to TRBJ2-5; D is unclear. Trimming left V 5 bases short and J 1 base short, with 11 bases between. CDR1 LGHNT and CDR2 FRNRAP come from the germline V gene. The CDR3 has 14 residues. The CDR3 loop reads CASGGDSSQETQYF. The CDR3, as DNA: TGTGCTAGTGGTGGGGATTCGAGCCAAGAGACCCAGTACTTC.

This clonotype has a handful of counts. The CDR3 protein is CASSNISYEQYF. CDR3 bases: TGTGCCAGCAGTAATATCTCCTACGAGCAGTACTTC. The V gene is TRBV5-5, the J gene TRBJ2-7; D not resolved. V lost 5 bases and J 0 bases, leaving 6 bases between the germline ends. From germline, CDR1 is SGHKS and CDR2 YYEKEE (reference sequence). The CDR3 covers 12 residues. Full variable domain (missing parts from reference TRBV5-5 and TRBJ2-7): DAGVTQSPTHLIKTRGQQVTLRCSPISGHKSVSWYQQVLGQGPQFIFQYYEKEERGRGNFPDRFSARQFPNYSSELNVNALLLGDSALYLCASSNISYEQYFGPGTRLTVT.

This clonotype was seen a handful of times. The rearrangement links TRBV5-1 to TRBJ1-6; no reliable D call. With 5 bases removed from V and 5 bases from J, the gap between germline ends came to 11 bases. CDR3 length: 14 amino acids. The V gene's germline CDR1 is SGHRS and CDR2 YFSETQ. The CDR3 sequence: CASRDGSDNSPLHF. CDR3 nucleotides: TGCGCCAGCAGAGACGGATCGGATAATTCACCCCTCCACTTT.

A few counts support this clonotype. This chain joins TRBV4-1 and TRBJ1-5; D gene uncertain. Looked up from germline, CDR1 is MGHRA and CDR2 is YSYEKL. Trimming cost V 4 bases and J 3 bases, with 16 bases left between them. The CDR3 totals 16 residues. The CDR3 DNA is TGCGCCAGCAGCCTCAGAGTTGGTGTACCCAATCAGCCCCAGCATTTT. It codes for CASSLRVGVPNQPQHF.

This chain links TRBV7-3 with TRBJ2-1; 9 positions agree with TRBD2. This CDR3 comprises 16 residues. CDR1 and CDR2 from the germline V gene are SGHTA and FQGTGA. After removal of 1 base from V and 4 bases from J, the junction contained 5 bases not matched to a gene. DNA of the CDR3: TGTGCCAGCAGCTTAAGCGGGGGGGCTAGATACAATGAGCAGTTCTTC. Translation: CASSLSGGARYNEQFF.

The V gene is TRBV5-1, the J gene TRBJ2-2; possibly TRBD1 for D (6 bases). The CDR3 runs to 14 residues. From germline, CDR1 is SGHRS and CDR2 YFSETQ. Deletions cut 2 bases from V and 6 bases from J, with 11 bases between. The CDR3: CASSFNRASGELFF. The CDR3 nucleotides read TGCGCCAGCAGCTTTAACAGGGCGTCCGGGGAGCTGTTTTTT.

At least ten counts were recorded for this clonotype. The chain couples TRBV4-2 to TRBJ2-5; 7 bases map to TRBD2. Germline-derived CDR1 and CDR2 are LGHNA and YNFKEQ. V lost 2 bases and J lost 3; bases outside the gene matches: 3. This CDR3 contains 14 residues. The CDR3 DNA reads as TGTGCCAGCAGCCAATGGGCGGGGGAAGAGACCCAGTACTTC. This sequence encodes CASSQWAGEETQYF.

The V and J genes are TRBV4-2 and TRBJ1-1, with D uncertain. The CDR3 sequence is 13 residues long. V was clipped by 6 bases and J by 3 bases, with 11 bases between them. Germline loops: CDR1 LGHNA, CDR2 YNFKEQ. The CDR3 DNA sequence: TGTGCCAGCAGGAACCCGGACGACACTGAAGCTTTCTTT. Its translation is CASRNPDDTEAFF.

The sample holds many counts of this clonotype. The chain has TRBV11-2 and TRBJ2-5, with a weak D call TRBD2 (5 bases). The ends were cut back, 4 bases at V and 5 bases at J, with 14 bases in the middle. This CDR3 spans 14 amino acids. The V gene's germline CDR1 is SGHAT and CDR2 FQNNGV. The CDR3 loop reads CASSSRRIAETQYF. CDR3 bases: TGTGCCAGCAGCTCCCGAAGGATAGCGGAGACCCAGTACTTC. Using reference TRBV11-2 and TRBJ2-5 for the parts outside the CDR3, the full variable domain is EAGVAQSPRYKIIEKRQSVAFWCNPISGHATLYWYQQILGQGPKLLIQFQNNGVVDDSQLPKDRFSAERLKGVDSTLKIQPAKLEDSAVYLCASSSRRIAETQYFGPGTRLLVL.

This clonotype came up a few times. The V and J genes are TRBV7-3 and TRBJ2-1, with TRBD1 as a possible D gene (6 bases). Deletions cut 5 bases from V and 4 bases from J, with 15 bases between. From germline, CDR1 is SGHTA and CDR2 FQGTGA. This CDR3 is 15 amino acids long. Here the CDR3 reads CASSHPRGGYNEQFF. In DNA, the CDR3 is TGTGCCAGCAGCCACCCTCGAGGGGGATACAATGAGCAGTTCTTC.

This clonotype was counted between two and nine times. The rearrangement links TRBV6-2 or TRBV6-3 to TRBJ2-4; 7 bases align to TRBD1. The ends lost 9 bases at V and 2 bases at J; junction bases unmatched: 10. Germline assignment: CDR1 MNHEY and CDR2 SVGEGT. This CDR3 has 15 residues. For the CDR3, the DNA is TGTGCCAGTAGACAGGGAAGGACGCCCAAAAACATTCAGTACTTC. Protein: CASRQGRTPKNIQYF.

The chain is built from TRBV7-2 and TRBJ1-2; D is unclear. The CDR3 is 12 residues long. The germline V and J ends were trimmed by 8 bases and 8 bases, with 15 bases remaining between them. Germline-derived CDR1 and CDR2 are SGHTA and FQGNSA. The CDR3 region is CASSPAGNGYTF. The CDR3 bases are TGTGCCAGCTCCCCAGCCGGTAACGGCTACACCTTC.

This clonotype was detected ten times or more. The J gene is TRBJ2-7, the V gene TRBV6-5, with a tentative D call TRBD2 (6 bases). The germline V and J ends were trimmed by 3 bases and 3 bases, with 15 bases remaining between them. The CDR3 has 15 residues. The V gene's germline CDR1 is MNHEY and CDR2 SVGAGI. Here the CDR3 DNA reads TGTGCCAGCAGTTATCCGGTCGGGGGATACTACGAGCAGTACTTC. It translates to CASSYPVGGYYEQYF.

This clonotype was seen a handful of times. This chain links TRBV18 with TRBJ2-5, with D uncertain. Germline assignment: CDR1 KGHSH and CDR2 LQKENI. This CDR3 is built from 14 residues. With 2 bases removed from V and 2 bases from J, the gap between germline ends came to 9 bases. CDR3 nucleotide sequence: TGTGCCAGCTCACCATTTGGGGTTCAAGAGACCCAGTACTTC. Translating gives CASSPFGVQETQYF.

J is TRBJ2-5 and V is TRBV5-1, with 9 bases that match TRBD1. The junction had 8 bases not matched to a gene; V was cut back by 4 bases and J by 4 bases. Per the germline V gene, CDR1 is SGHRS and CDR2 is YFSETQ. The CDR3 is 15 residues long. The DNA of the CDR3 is TGCGCCAGCAGCAGCACCGGGACAGGGACAGAGACCCAGTACTTC. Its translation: CASSSTGTGTETQYF.

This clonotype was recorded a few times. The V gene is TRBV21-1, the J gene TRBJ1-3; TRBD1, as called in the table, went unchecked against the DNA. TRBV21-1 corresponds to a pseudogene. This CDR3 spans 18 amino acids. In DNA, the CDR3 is TGTGCCAGCAGCAAAGCGGGGACGGTCTACAACTCTGGAAACACCATATATTTT. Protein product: CASSKAGTVYNSGNTIYF.

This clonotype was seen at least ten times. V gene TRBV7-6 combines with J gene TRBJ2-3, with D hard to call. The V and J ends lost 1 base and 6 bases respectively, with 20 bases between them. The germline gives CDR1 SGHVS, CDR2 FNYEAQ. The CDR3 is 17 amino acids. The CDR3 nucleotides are TGTGCCAGCAGCTTAGAGCTAGTTTCGGGCCTTATCGATACGCAGTATTTT. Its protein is CASSLELVSGLIDTQYF.

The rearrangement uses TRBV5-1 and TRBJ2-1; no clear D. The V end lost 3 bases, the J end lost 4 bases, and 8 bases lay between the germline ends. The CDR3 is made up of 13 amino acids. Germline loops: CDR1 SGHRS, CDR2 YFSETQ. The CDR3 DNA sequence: TGCGCCAGCAGCTCGATACCTTACAATGAGCAGTTCTTC. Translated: CASSSIPYNEQFF.

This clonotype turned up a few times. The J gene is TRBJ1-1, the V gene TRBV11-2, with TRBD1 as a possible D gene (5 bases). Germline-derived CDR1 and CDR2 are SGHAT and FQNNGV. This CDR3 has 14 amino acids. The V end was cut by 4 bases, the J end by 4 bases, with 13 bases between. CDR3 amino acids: CASSSRGGLTEAFF. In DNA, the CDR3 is TGTGCCAGCAGCTCCCGGGGGGGACTCACTGAAGCTTTCTTT.

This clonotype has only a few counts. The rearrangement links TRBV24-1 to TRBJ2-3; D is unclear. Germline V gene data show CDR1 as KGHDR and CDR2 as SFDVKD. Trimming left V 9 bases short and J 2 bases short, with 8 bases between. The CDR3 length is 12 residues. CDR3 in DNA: TGTGCCACCGGTGGCGACACAGATACGCAGTATTTT. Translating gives CATGGDTDTQYF.

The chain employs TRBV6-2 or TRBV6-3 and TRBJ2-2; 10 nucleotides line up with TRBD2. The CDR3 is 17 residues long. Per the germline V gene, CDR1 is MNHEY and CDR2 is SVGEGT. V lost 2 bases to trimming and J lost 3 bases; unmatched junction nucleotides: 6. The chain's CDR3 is CASSYPAGGFDTGELFF. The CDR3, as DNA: TGTGCCAGCAGTTACCCAGCGGGGGGGTTCGACACCGGGGAGCTGTTTTTT.

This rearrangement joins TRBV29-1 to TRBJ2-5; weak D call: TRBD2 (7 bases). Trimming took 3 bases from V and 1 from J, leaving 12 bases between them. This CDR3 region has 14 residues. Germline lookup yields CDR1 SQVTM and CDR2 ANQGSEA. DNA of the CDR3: TGCAGCGTTGAGGGGGCTAGCGGCCAAGAGACCCAGTACTTC. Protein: CSVEGASGQETQYF.

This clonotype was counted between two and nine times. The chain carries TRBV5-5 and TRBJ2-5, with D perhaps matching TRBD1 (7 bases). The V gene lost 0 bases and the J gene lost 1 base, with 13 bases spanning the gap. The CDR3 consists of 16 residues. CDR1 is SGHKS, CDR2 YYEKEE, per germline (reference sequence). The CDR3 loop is CASSLEAGGGQETQYF. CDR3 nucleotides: TGTGCCAGCAGCTTGGAGGCAGGGGGAGGCCAAGAGACCCAGTACTTC.